Following are 22 T cell receptor beta chains from one sample sequenced in a study of shared clonotypes between healthy human individuals. It was CD45RO-negative cells, positively selected for CCR7, that made up naive CD8 cells, with terminally differentiated effector memory CD45RA+ cells excluded. TCRdb's copy holds only in-frame clones and misses some; the assay was immunoSEQ multiplex PCR. The data contain 1.5 million to 2.5 million clones, roughly 94% of them singletons. The specimen was naive CD8+ T cells sorted from blood. These receptors all come from a man aged 18 to 29 in good health.

The rearrangement uses TRBV10-2 and TRBJ2-7; the D gene is possibly TRBD1 (6 bases). Per the germline V gene, CDR1 is WSHSY and CDR2 is SAAADI. This CDR3 region has 15 residues. Trimming took off 6 bases at V and 0 bases at J, with 15 bases between the two ends. The CDR3 is CASRDQPGASYEQYF. CDR3 coding DNA: TGCGCCAGCAGGGATCAACCAGGGGCCTCCTACGAGCAGTACTTC.

The V and J genes are TRBV9 and TRBJ2-7, with a tentative D call TRBD1 (7 bases). V dropped 5 bases and J dropped 7 bases, with 25 bases sitting between them. The CDR3 is made up of 16 amino acids. The germline V gene encodes CDR1 SGDLS and CDR2 YYNGEE. CDR3 region: CASSRSRGLEGREQYF. In DNA, the CDR3 is TGTGCCAGCAGTCGTAGTAGGGGGCTGGAGGGGAGAGAGCAGTACTTC.

V gene TRBV2 combines with J gene TRBJ1-2, with D unresolved. The V and J ends lost 10 bases and 4 bases respectively, with 28 bases between them. The CDR3 consists of 17 residues. The V gene's germline CDR1 is SNHLY and CDR2 FYNNEI. CDR3 amino acids: CATSWQASIGLVYGYTF. Here the CDR3 DNA reads TGTGCCACTTCCTGGCAGGCCTCAATAGGCCTGGTCTATGGCTACACCTTC.

The V and J genes are TRBV2 and TRBJ2-1, with 8 positions matching TRBD2. Germline CDR1 SNHLY, CDR2 FYNNEI. The CDR3 covers 15 residues. With 4 bases clipped from V and 0 bases from J, the junction kept 2 bases outside the gene matches. The CDR3 nucleotides are TGTGCCAGCAGTGTGCGGGGGGTCTCCTACAATGAGCAGTTCTTC. It specifies CASSVRGVSYNEQFF.

The chain uses TRBV9 and TRBJ2-1; 9 bases align to TRBD2. CDR3 length equals 15 residues. Trimming at V came to 3 bases and at J to 2 bases, leaving 3 bases not matched to a gene. Germline V CDR1 and CDR2: SGDLS, YYNGEE. CDR3 nucleotides: TGTGCCAGCAGCGAGCTAGCGGGAACCTACAATGAGCAGTTCTTC. Translation gives CASSELAGTYNEQFF.

This sequence joins TRBV11-2 and TRBJ2-7; weak D call: TRBD2 (6 bases). CDR1 and CDR2 (germline): SGHAT, FQNNGV. The ends were cut back, 3 bases at V and 1 base at J, with 10 bases in the middle. This CDR3 comprises 14 residues. CDR3 amino acids: CASSFDAGSYEQYF. In DNA, the CDR3 is TGTGCCAGCAGCTTTGACGCGGGATCCTACGAGCAGTACTTC.

The rearrangement links TRBV10-3 to TRBJ1-1; 8 positions agree with TRBD1. J lost 6 bases, V lost 3 bases, and 9 bases had no gene match. Looked up from germline, CDR1 is ENHRY and CDR2 is SYGVKD. This CDR3 is built from 15 residues. DNA of the CDR3: TGTGCCATCAGTGAAGGGACAGGACGATTACCTGAAGCTTTCTTT. This translates into CAISEGTGRLPEAFF.

V is TRBV7-6 and J is TRBJ1-1; possibly TRBD1 for D (5 bases). V lost 2 bases to trimming and J lost 7 bases, with 17 bases between them. CDR1 is SGHVS, CDR2 FNYEAQ, per germline. The CDR3 length is 15 residues. The CDR3 region is CASSLLRGPTSEAFF. In DNA form, the CDR3 reads TGTGCCAGCAGCTTACTTCGGGGCCCCACAAGTGAAGCTTTCTTT.

This chain links TRBV5-4 with TRBJ1-2, with unresolved D. Germline V gene lookup returns CDR1 SGHNT and CDR2 YYREEE (reference sequence). V dropped 4 bases and J dropped 4 bases, with 8 bases sitting between them. The CDR3 is made up of 12 amino acids. The CDR3 bases are TGTGCCAGCAGCCGGGCCATCTATGGCTACACCTTC. Encoded protein: CASSRAIYGYTF.

This clone was detected once. The rearrangement links TRBV10-3 to TRBJ2-7, with TRBD2 matching over 14 bases. J was trimmed by 2 bases and V by 2 bases; bases with no gene match: 2. The CDR3 is made up of 16 amino acids. Germline V lookup: CDR1 ENHRY, CDR2 SYGVKD. Here the CDR3 DNA reads TGTGCCATCAGTGAGGGGACTAGCGGGGGTACCTACGAGCAGTACTTC. The encoded protein is CAISEGTSGGTYEQYF.

In this sample, this clone turned up once. This sample includes further DNA sequences coding for the same CDR3. The chain combines TRBV30 with TRBJ2-7; D gene ambiguous. The CDR3 has 11 residues. V was cut by 2 bases and J by 4 bases, with 6 bases left in between. Germline V CDR1 and CDR2: GTSNPN, SVGIG (reference sequence). DNA for the CDR3: TGTGCCTGGAGTAGCGTTTACGAGCAGTACTTC. It yields the protein CAWSSVYEQYF.

The J gene is TRBJ2-7, the V gene TRBV10-3; 9 positions match TRBD1. Trimming removed 6 bases from V and 6 bases from J; junction bases left unmatched: 9. Per the germline V gene, CDR1 is ENHRY and CDR2 is SYGVKD. The CDR3 spans 14 residues. The chain's CDR3 is CAIRDGTGSAEQYF. CDR3 in DNA: TGTGCCATCAGAGACGGGACAGGGTCAGCCGAGCAGTACTTC.

This clone was seen only once. The chain uses TRBV15 and TRBJ2-3, with D perhaps TRBD2 (7 bases). Trimming stripped 0 bases from V and 2 bases from J, with 18 bases between. Germline V gene lookup returns CDR1 LNHNV and CDR2 YYDKDF (reference sequence). This CDR3 is built from 18 residues. The CDR3 loop is CATSREGPGAGATDTQYF. CDR3 DNA sequence: TGTGCCACCAGCAGAGAGGGCCCGGGGGCGGGGGCCACAGATACGCAGTATTTT.

This sequence joins TRBV27 and TRBJ1-5, with 9 bases lining up with TRBD1. The CDR3 is 14 amino acids. V was clipped by 3 bases and J by 5 bases; unmatched bases: 2. Germline V gene data show CDR1 as MNHEY and CDR2 as SMNVEV (reference sequence). The CDR3 loop reads CASSLTGGYQPQHF. The CDR3 bases are TGTGCCAGCAGTTTGACAGGGGGTTATCAGCCCCAGCATTTT.

The chain joins TRBV27 to TRBJ1-1, with D maybe TRBD1 (5 bases). CDR1 and CDR2 from the germline V gene are MNHEY and SMNVEV (reference sequence). The germline V and J ends were trimmed by 6 bases and 3 bases, with 14 bases remaining between them. The CDR3 contains 14 residues. CDR3 protein: CASSLRGPYTEAFF. CDR3 nucleotide sequence: TGTGCCAGCAGCCTAAGGGGTCCATACACTGAAGCTTTCTTT.

Turning to this clone: At one of its ends the junction is not consistent with the germline gene, which may arise from a read error. The J gene is TRBJ2-1, the V gene TRBV7-7, with no clear D. CDR1 SSHAT and CDR2 FNYEAQ come from the germline V gene (reference sequence). The CDR3 is 15 amino acids. CDR3 in amino acids: CASSLSLSSYNEQFF. In nucleotides, the CDR3 is TGTGCTAGCAGCTTAAGCTTGAGCTCCTACAATGAGCAGTTCTTC.

This chain joins TRBV9 and TRBJ2-7, with D unclear. The length of the CDR3 is 13 residues. V was pared by 3 bases and J by 0 bases, with 7 bases between. Germline V gene sequence: CDR1 SGDLS, CDR2 YYNGEE. CDR3 sequence: CASSASYSYEQYF. The CDR3 nucleotides read TGTGCCAGCAGCGCCTCCTACTCCTACGAGCAGTACTTC.

This clone showed up just a few times. The chain employs TRBV5-1 and TRBJ1-6; the match to TRBD1 covers 8 bases. CDR3 length: 16 amino acids. The germline CDR1 and CDR2 sequences are SGHRS and YFSETQ. V lost 3 bases and J lost 7; bases outside the gene matches: 9. CDR3 in DNA: TGCGCCAGCAGCTCCGGACAGGGCCAGTGGAATTCACCCCTCCACTTT. Encoded protein: CASSSGQGQWNSPLHF. The full variable domain, rest sourced from reference TRBV5-1 and TRBJ1-6, is KAGVTQTPRYLIKTRGQQVTLSCSPISGHRSVSWYQQTPGQGLQFLFEYFSETQRNKGNFPGRFSGRQFSNSRSEMNVSTLELGDSALYLCASSSGQGQWNSPLHFGNGTRLTVT.

The count of this clone is one. The chain uses TRBV6-1 and TRBJ2-2; 10 bases are a match to TRBD2. The J segment lost 6 bases and the V segment lost 4 bases, leaving 8 bases of the junction unmatched. CDR1 MNHNS and CDR2 SASEGT come from the germline V gene. This CDR3 region has 16 residues. CDR3 nucleotides: TGTGCCAGCAGTGCCCCGGGAGCGGGGGGGCCCGGGGAGCTGTTTTTT. Translation: CASSAPGAGGPGELFF.

V usage is TRBV6-1 and J usage is TRBJ2-7; D possibly matches TRBD1 or TRBD2 (5 bases each). Trimming left V 8 bases short and J 3 bases short, with 14 bases between. The CDR3 is 13 residues long. Germline V gives CDR1 MNHNS, CDR2 SASEGT. Written as DNA, the CDR3 is TGTGCCAGCGGGGACGCTCTTGTCTACGAGCAGTACTTC. Translating gives CASGDALVYEQYF.

The chain is built from TRBV30 and TRBJ1-4; the D gene is possibly TRBD1 (5 bases). Germline loops: CDR1 GTSNPN, CDR2 SVGIG (reference sequence). The CDR3 spans 17 residues. V dropped 0 bases and J dropped 13 bases, with 27 bases sitting between them. CDR3 sequence reads: CAWSVPMFQRGLERLFF. DNA for the CDR3: TGTGCCTGGAGTGTACCTATGTTCCAGCGGGGACTTGAGAGACTGTTTTTT.

The genes are TRBV25-1 and TRBJ2-5; D unresolved. V lost 2 bases and J 2 bases, leaving 6 bases between the germline ends. The CDR3 loop spans 13 amino acids. CDR1 and CDR2 from the germline V gene are MGHDK and SYGVNS. CDR3 protein: CASSEGNQETQYF. CDR3 coding DNA: TGTGCCAGCAGTGAAGGTAATCAAGAGACCCAGTACTTC.